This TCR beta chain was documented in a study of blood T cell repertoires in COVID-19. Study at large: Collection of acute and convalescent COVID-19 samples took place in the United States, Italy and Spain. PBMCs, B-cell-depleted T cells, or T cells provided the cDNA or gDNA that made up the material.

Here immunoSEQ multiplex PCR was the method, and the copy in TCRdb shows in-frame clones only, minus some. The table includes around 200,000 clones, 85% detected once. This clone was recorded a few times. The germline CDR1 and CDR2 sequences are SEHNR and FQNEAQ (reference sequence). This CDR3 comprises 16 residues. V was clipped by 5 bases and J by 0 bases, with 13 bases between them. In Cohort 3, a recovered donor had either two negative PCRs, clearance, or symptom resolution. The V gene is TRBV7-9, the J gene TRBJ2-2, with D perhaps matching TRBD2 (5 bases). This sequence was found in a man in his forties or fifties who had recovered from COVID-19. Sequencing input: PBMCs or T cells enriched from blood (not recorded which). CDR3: CASSRLSSANTGELFF. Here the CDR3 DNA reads TGTGCCAGCAGCCGCCTTAGTAGCGCGAACACCGGGGAGCTGTTTTTT.